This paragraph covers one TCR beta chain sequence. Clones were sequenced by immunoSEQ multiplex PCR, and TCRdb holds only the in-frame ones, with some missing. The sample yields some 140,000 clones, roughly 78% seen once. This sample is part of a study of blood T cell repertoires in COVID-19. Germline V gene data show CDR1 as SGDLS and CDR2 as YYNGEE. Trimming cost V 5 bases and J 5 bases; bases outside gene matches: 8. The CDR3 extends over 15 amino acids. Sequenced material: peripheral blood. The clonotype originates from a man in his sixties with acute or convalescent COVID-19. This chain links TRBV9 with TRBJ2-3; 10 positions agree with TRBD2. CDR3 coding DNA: TGTGCCAGCAGTCCTAGCGGGAGCGTTGGAGATACGCAGTATTTT. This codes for CASSPSGSVGDTQYF.